The 18 T cell receptor beta chains presented below share a single source sample, sequenced in a study of blood T cells in healthy people across ages. Primers used in a second PCR of about 6 to 11 cycles were a sample-barcoded 5' primer and a J-beta primer mix. TCRdb used MiXCR to reprocess the 5' RACE reads, holding one entry per CDR3 protein. This table has over 950,000 distinct CDR3 sequences, around two fifths appearing once. Sequenced: blood. Every receptor here comes from a man younger than 30 in good health.

V gene TRBV3-1 combines with J gene TRBJ2-3; D ambiguous. The CDR3 loop spans 14 amino acids. CDR1 and CDR2 from the germline V gene are LGHDT and YNNKEL (reference sequence). Trimming left V 5 bases short and J 6 bases short, with 15 bases between. CDR3 residues: CASSSSSLGDTQYF. CDR3 sequence (DNA): TGTGCCAGCAGCAGTTCCTCCCTTGGCGATACGCAGTATTTT.

This chain uses TRBV11-2 with TRBJ2-3; 9 nucleotides agree with TRBD1. CDR1 is SGHAT and CDR2 is FQNNGV in the germline V gene. The CDR3 is 15 residues long. Trimming removed 5 bases from V and 4 bases from J; junction bases left unmatched: 7. The CDR3 sequence: CASSGPGQGADTQYF. In DNA, the CDR3 is TGTGCCAGCAGCGGCCCGGGACAGGGAGCAGATACGCAGTATTTT.

The chain joins TRBV5-4 to TRBJ2-3, with 9 positions matching TRBD2. CDR1 and CDR2 from the germline V gene are SGHNT and YYREEE (reference sequence). After removal of 5 bases from V and 4 bases from J, the junction contained 14 bases not matched to a gene. This CDR3 region has 17 residues. The CDR3 here is CASRDLTAGGHSDTQYF. CDR3 nucleotide sequence: TGTGCCAGCAGGGACTTGACGGCGGGGGGGCACTCAGATACGCAGTATTTT.

Only a few counts were recorded for this clonotype. The V and J genes are TRBV20-1 and TRBJ1-2; 9 bases agree with TRBD1. The CDR3 is 13 residues long. The V and J ends lost 6 bases and 3 bases, in that order; junction bases with no gene match: 5. The germline CDR1 and CDR2 sequences are DFQATT and SNEGSKA (reference sequence). CDR3 nucleotide sequence: TGCAGTGCGGAAGACAGGGGGGACTATGGCTACACCTTC. The encoded protein is CSAEDRGDYGYTF.

The genes are TRBV20-1 and TRBJ2-1; D is perhaps TRBD1 (6 bases). Germline loops: CDR1 DFQATT, CDR2 SNEGSKA (reference sequence). The CDR3 has 14 residues. The ends were cut back, 3 bases at V and 2 bases at J, with 11 bases in the middle. The CDR3 protein is CSASKGEPYNEQFF. The CDR3 nucleotides read TGCAGTGCTAGTAAGGGGGAACCCTACAATGAGCAGTTCTTC.

This clonotype came up once. This may be a read error, as it is one base from a much larger clone. This rearrangement joins TRBV20-1 to TRBJ2-1; 7 positions agree with TRBD2. The V segment lost 3 bases and the J segment 13 bases; nucleotides outside the gene matches: 18. The length of the CDR3 is 15 residues. Looked up from germline, CDR1 is DFQATT and CDR2 is SNEGSKA (reference sequence). The CDR3 reads CSARKGTTLQETQFF. CDR3 nucleotide sequence: TGCAGTGCTAGGAAGGGGACTACGCTCCAAGAGACCCAGTTCTTC.

As for this clonotype: A much larger clonotype is one base distant, so this may be a read error. V gene TRBV10-3 combines with J gene TRBJ2-3; 7 positions agree with TRBD1. Germline CDR1 reads ENHRY; CDR2 reads SYGVKD. The V and J ends lost 6 bases and 2 bases, in that order; junction bases with no gene match: 5. The CDR3 has 14 amino acids. The CDR3 loop reads CAISGQANTDTQYF. CDR3 DNA sequence: TGTGCCATCAGCGGACAGGCCAACACAGATACGCAGTATTTT.

The rearrangement joins TRBV10-3 to TRBJ1-5; D call uncertain. Germline V gene data show CDR1 as ENHRY and CDR2 as SYGVKD. The CDR3 contains 16 residues. The ends were cut back, 3 bases at V and 2 bases at J, with 14 bases in the middle. The CDR3 DNA follows: TGTGCCATCAGTGAAATGTTGGAAGGTGGCAATCAGCCCCAGCATTTT. It is translated as CAISEMLEGGNQPQHF.

This clonotype occurred a few times. The J gene is TRBJ2-7, the V gene TRBV2; 9 bases agree with TRBD2. J gave up 7 bases and V 8 bases, and 12 bases lay outside the gene matches. Germline V gene lookup returns CDR1 SNHLY and CDR2 FYNNEI. The CDR3 consists of 14 residues. Here the CDR3 reads CASELSGGYNEQYF. Written as DNA, the CDR3 is TGTGCCAGCGAGCTCAGCGGGGGGTACAATGAGCAGTACTTC.

J is TRBJ1-5 and V is TRBV3-1; D is possibly TRBD1 (6 bases). The CDR3 is made up of 15 amino acids. CDR1 is LGHDT and CDR2 is YNNKEL in the germline V gene (reference sequence). The ends were cut back, 3 bases at V and 2 bases at J, with 11 bases in the middle. The CDR3 DNA reads as TGTGCCAGCAGCCAGGCAGGGGAAGGCAATCAGCCCCAGCATTTT. This sequence encodes CASSQAGEGNQPQHF.

This clonotype has a handful of counts. A much more abundant neighbour one base away suggests this may be a read error. The chain combines TRBV20-1 with TRBJ2-5; D might be TRBD2 (5 bases). The V gene lost 6 bases and the J gene lost 11 bases, with 19 bases spanning the gap. The CDR3 length is 12 residues. Per the germline V gene, CDR1 is DFQATT and CDR2 is SNEGSKA (reference sequence). This CDR3 reads CSASAWRYEQYF. The CDR3 nucleotides are TGCAGTGCCTCGGCCTGGAGGTATGAGCAGTACTTC.

V and J are TRBV28 and TRBJ1-6, with D perhaps matching TRBD1 (6 bases). Germline V gene data show CDR1 as MDHEN and CDR2 as SYDVKM. The CDR3 is 14 amino acids. V shed 5 bases and J shed 9 bases, with 14 bases lying between them. CDR3 sequence: CASSVGRGSSPLHF. The CDR3, as DNA: TGTGCCAGCAGTGTCGGTAGGGGGAGTTCACCCCTCCACTTT. Full variable domain (remainder filled in from reference TRBV28 and TRBJ1-6): DVKVTQSSRYLVKRTGEKVFLECVQDMDHENMFWYRQDPGLGLRLIYFSYDVKMKEKGDIPEGYSVSREKKERFSLILESASTNQTSMYLCASSVGRGSSPLHFGNGTRLTVT.

The rearrangement links TRBV10-3 to TRBJ1-4; 7 bases fit TRBD1. The CDR3 extends over 14 amino acids. Germline lookup yields CDR1 ENHRY and CDR2 SYGVKD. After removal of 6 bases from V and 8 bases from J, the junction contained 9 bases not matched to a gene. The CDR3: CAISTGAGEEKLFF. The CDR3 DNA is TGTGCCATCAGCACAGGGGCGGGAGAAGAAAAACTGTTTTTT.

This sequence joins TRBV6-1 and TRBJ2-5; 7 bases match TRBD1. Near its end, the DNA agrees better with TRBJ2-7, so the J call may be wrong. Germline CDR1 is MNHNS and CDR2 is SASEGT. This CDR3 has 20 amino acids. The CDR3 sequence is CASSLKTYPYGDRTAYEQYF. The CDR3 DNA sequence: TGTGCCAGCAGTCTCAAGACATACCCGTACGGGGACAGAACTGCCTACGAGCAGTACTTC.

Only a few counts were recorded for this clonotype. The chain recombines TRBV9 with TRBJ2-1; D gene unclear. This CDR3 has 15 residues. Looked up from germline, CDR1 is SGDLS and CDR2 is YYNGEE. The V end was cut by 0 bases, the J end by 0 bases, with 7 bases between. The CDR3 coding sequence is TGTGCCAGCAGCGTAGCGGTGGGCTCCTACAATGAGCAGTTCTTC. Protein: CASSVAVGSYNEQFF.

A few counts support this clonotype. The rearrangement uses TRBV10-3 and TRBJ2-7, with 7 bases lining up with TRBD1. Germline trimming cut 4 bases from V and 0 bases from J; bases unmatched to any gene: 6. Germline lookup yields CDR1 ENHRY and CDR2 SYGVKD. CDR3 length: 15 residues. Here the CDR3 reads CAISVPDRRSYEQYF. CDR3 coding DNA: TGTGCCATCAGTGTCCCGGACAGGCGCTCCTACGAGCAGTACTTC.

The chain recombines TRBV6-5 with TRBJ2-3, with a possible D match to TRBD2 (6 bases). CDR1 MNHEY and CDR2 SVGAGI come from the germline V gene. The CDR3 consists of 16 residues. Trimming took off 2 bases at V and 2 bases at J, with 14 bases between the two ends. In DNA, the CDR3 is TGTGCCAGCAGTTACCGGACCGCGGGGTCCACAGATACGCAGTATTTT. It yields the protein CASSYRTAGSTDTQYF.

The chain combines TRBV9 with TRBJ2-3; 7 bases agree with TRBD1. This CDR3 contains 17 residues. V dropped 2 bases and J dropped 4; count of bases not matched to a gene: 13. From germline, CDR1 is SGDLS and CDR2 YYNGEE. Written as DNA, the CDR3 is TGTGCCAGCAGCGTGAAAACAGGGGCGTCGCTACCAGATACGCAGTATTTT. Its translation: CASSVKTGASLPDTQYF.